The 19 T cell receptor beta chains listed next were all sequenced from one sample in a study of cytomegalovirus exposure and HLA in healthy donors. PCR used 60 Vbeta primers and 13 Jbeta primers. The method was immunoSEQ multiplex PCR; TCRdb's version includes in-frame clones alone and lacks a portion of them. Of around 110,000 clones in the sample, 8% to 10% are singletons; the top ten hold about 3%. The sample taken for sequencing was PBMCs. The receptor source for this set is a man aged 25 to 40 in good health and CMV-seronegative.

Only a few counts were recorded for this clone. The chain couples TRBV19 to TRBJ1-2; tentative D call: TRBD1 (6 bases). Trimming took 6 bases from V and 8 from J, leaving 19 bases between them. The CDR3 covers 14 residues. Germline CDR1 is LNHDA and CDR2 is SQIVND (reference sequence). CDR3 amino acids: CASRAPGAVRGYTF. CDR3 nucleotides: TGTGCCAGTAGGGCCCCAGGGGCCGTGAGAGGCTACACCTTC.

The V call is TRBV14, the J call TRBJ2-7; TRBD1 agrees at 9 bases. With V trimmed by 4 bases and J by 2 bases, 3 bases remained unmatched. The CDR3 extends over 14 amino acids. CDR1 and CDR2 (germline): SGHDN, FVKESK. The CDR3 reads CASSLGQGAYEQYF. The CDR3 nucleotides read TGTGCCAGCAGCCTGGGACAGGGTGCCTACGAGCAGTACTTC.

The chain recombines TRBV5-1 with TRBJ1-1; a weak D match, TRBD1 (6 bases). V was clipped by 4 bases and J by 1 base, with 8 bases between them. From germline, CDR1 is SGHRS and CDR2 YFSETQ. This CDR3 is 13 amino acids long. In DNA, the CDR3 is TGCGCCAGCAGCCCGGGACAGAACACTGAAGCTTTCTTT. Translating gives CASSPGQNTEAFF.

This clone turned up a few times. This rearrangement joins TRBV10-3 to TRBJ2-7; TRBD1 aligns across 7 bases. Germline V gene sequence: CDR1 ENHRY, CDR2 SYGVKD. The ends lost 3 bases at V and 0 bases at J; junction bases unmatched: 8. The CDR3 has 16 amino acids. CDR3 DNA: TGTGCCATCAGTGAACGACAGGGCTCAAGCTCCTACGAGCAGTACTTC. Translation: CAISERQGSSSYEQYF.

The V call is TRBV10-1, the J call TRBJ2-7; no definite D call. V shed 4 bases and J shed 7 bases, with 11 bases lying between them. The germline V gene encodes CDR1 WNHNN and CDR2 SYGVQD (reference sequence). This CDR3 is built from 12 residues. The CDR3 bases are TGCGCCAGCAGTGGGCGGCCGGGTGAGCAGTACTTC. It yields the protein CASSGRPGEQYF.

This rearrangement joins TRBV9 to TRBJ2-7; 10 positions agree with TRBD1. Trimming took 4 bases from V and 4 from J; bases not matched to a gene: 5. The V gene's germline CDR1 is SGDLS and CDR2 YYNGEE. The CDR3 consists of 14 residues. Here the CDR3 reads CASSSRQGAYEQYF. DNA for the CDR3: TGTGCCAGCAGCAGCAGACAGGGGGCGTACGAGCAGTACTTC.

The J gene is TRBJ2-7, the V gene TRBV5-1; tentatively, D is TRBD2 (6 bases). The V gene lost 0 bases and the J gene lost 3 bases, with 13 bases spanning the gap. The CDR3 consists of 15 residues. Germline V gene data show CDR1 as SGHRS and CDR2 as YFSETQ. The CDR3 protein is CASSLETGSGYEQYF. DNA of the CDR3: TGCGCCAGCAGCTTGGAGACCGGGAGTGGCTACGAGCAGTACTTC.

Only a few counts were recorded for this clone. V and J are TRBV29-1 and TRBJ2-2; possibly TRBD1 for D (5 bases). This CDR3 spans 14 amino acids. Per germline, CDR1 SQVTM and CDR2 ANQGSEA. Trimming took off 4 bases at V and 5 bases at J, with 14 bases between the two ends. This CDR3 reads CSVVWQGRTGELFF. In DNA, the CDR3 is TGCAGCGTTGTATGGCAGGGAAGGACCGGGGAGCTGTTTTTT.

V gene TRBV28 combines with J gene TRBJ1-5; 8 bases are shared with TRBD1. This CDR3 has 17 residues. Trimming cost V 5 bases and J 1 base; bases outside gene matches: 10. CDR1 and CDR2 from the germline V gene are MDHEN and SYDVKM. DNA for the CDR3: TGTGCCAGCAGTAGCCCCGGACAGGGACGGAGCAATCAGCCCCAGCATTTT. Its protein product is CASSSPGQGRSNQPQHF.

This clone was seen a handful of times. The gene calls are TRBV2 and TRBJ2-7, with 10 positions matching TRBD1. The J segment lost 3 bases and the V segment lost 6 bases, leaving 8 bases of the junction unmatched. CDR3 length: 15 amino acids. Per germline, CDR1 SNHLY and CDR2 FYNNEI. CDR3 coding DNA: TGTGCCAGCAGAGCGATGGACAGGGGGATCTACGAGCAGTACTTC. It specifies CASRAMDRGIYEQYF.

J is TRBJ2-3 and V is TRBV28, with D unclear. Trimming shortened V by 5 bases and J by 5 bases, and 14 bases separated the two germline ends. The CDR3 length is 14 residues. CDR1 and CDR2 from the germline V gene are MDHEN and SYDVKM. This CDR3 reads CASSPQATGDTQYF. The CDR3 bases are TGTGCCAGCAGTCCCCAGGCCACCGGAGATACGCAGTATTTT.

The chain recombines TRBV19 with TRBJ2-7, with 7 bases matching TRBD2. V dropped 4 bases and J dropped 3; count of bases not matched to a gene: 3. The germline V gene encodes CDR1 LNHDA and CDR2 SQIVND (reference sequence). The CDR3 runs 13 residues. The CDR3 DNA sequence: TGTGCCAGTAGTACCGGGACTAACTACGAGCAGTACTTC. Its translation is CASSTGTNYEQYF.

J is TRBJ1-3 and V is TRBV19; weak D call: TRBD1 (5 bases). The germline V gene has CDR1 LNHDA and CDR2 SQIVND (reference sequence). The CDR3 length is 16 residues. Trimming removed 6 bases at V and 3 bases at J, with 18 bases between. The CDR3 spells CASRTTQGKGGNTIYF. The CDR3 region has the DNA TGTGCCAGTAGGACGACTCAGGGAAAGGGTGGAAACACCATATATTTT.

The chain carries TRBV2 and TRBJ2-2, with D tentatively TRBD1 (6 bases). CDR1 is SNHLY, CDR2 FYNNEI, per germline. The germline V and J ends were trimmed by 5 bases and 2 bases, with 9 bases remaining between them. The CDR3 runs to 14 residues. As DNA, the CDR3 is TGTGCCAGCAGTAAGGACAGAAACACCGGGGAGCTGTTTTTT. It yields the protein CASSKDRNTGELFF.

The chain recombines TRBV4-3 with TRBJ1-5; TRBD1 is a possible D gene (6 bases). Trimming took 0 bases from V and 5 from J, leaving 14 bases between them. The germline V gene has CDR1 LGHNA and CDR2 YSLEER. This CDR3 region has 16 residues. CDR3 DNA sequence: TGCGCCAGCAGCCAAGATGCCAGGGGTCTTGATCAGCCCCAGCATTTT. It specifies CASSQDARGLDQPQHF.

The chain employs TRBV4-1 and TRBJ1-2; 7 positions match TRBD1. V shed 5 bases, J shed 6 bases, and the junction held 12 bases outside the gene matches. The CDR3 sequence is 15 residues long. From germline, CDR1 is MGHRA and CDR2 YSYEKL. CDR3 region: CASSSLSGTENGYTF. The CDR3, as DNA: TGCGCCAGCAGCTCACTATCCGGGACAGAAAATGGCTACACCTTC.

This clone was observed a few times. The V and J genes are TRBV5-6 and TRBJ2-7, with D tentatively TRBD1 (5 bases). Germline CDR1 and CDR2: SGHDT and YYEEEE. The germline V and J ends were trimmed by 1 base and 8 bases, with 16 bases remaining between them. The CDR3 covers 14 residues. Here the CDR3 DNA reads TGTGCCAGCAGCTTGAGCCCAGGGAACTTTCAGCAGTACTTC. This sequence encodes CASSLSPGNFQQYF.

CDR3 DNA: TGTGCCAGCAGGGGCCTCTCGGACACCGGGGAGCTGTTTTTT. Protein sequence: CASRGLSDTGELFF. This chain uses TRBV6-1 with TRBJ2-2; D gene unclear. V was trimmed by 6 bases and J by 3 bases, leaving 11 bases between them. Germline CDR1 reads MNHNS; CDR2 reads SASEGT. This CDR3 region has 14 residues.

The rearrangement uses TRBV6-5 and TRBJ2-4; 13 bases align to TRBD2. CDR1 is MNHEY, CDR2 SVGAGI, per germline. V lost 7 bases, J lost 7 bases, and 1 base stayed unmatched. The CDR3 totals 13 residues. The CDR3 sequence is CASMTSGRNIQYF. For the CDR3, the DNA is TGTGCCAGCATGACTAGCGGGAGGAACATTCAGTACTTC.